This TCR beta chain was identified during a study of blood T cell repertoires in COVID-19. The wider study: Some COVID-19 samples were acute and others convalescent; all came from the United States, Italy and Spain. In each case, the material was cDNA or gDNA derived from T cells, B-cell-depleted T cells, or PBMCs.

Generated by immunoSEQ multiplex PCR, the TCRdb table keeps only in-frame clones and is missing some. Of 90,000 to 120,000 clones listed, about nine tenths are singletons. CDR1 SGDLS and CDR2 YYNGEE come from the germline V gene. The CDR3 extends over 16 amino acids. The J segment lost 6 bases and the V segment lost 0 bases, leaving 7 bases of the junction unmatched. Sequenced input: peripheral blood. This clonotype originated in a man over 45 with active or convalescent COVID-19. The chain employs TRBV9 and TRBJ2-2; 8 bases match TRBD1. CDR3 protein: CASSVGTGLAPGELFF. DNA for the CDR3: TGTGCCAGCAGCGTAGGGACAGGGCTTGCCCCCGGGGAGCTGTTTTTT.